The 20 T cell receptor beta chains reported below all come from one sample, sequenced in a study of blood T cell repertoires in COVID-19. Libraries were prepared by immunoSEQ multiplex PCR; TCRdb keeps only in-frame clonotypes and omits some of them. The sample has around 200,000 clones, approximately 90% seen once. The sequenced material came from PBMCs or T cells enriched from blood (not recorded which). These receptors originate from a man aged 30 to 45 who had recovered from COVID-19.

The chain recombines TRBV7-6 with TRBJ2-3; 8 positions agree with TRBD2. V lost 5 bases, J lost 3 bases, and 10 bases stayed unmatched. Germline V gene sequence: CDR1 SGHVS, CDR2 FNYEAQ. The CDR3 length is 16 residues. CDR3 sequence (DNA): TGTGCCAGCAGCCCGAGGGCGGGGGGTACTACAGATACGCAGTATTTT. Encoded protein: CASSPRAGGTTDTQYF.

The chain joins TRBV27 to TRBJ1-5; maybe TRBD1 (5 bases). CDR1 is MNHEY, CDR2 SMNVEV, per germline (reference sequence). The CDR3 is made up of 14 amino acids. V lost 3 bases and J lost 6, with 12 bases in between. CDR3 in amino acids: CASSLAGVGQPQHF. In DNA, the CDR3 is TGTGCCAGCAGTTTGGCGGGGGTCGGTCAGCCCCAGCATTTT.

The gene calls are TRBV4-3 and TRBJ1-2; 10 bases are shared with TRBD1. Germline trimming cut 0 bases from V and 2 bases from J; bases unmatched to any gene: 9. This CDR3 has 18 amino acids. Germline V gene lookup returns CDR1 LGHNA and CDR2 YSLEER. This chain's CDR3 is CASSQEIVPGQGNYGYTF. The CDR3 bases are TGCGCCAGCAGCCAAGAAATTGTACCGGGACAGGGGAACTATGGCTACACCTTC.

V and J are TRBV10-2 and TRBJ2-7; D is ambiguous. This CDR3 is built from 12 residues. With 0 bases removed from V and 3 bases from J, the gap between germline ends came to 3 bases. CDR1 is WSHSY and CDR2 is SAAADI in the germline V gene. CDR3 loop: CASSESHYEQYF. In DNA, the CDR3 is TGCGCCAGCAGTGAGTCCCACTACGAGCAGTACTTC.

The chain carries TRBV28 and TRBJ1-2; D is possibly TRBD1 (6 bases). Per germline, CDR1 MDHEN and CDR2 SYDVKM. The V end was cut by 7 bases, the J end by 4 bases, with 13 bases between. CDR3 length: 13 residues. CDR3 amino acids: CASILQGSYGYTF. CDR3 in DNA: TGTGCCAGCATCCTACAGGGATCCTATGGCTACACCTTC.

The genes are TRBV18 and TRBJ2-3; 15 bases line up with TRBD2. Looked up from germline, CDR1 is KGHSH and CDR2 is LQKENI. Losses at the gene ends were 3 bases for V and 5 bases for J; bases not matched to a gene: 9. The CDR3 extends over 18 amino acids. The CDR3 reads CASSPLLGLAGGVDTQYF. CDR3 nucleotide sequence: TGTGCCAGCTCACCTCTTTTGGGACTAGCGGGAGGTGTAGATACGCAGTATTTT.

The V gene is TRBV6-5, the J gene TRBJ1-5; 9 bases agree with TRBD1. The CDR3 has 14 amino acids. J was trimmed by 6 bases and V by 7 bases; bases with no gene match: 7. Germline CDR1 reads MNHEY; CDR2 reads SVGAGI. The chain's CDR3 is CASTGQGQGQPQHF. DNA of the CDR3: TGTGCCAGCACTGGACAGGGGCAAGGTCAGCCCCAGCATTTT.

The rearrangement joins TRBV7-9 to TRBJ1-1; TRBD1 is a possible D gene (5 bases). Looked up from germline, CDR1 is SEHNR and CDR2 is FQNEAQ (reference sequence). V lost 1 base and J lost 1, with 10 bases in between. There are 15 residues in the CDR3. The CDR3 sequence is CASSLDRLGNTEAFF. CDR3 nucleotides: TGTGCCAGCAGCTTAGACAGGTTGGGGAACACTGAAGCTTTCTTT. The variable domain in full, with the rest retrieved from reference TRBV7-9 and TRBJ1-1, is DTGVSQNPRHKITKRGQNVTFRCDPISEHNRLYWYRQTLGQGPEFLTYFQNEAQLEKSRLLSDRFSAERPKGSFSTLEIQRTEQGDSAMYLCASSLDRLGNTEAFFGQGTRLTVV.

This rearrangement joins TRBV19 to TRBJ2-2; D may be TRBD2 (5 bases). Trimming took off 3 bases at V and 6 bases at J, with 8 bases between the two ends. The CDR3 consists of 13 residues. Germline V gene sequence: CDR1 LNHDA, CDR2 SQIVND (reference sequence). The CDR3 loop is CASSIRGPGELFF. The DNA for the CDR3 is TGTGCCAGTAGTATCAGAGGGCCCGGGGAGCTGTTTTTT.

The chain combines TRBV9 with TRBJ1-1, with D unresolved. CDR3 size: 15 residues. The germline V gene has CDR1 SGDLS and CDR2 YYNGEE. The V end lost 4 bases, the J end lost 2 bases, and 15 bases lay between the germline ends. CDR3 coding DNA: TGTGCCAGCAGCCCCACGGGGTGGGGAAACACTGAAGCTTTCTTT. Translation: CASSPTGWGNTEAFF.

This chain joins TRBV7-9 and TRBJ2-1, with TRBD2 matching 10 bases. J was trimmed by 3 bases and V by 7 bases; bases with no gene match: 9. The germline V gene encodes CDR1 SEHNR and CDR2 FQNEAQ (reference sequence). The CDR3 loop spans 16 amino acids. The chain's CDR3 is CASTPILAGGYNEQFF. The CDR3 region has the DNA TGTGCCAGCACCCCTATCTTAGCGGGAGGCTACAATGAGCAGTTCTTC.

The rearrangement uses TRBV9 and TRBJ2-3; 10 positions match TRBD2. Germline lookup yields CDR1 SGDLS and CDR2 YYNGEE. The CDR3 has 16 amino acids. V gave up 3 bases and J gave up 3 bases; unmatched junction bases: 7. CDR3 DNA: TGTGCCAGCAGCGGGCGTTCTAGCGGGGGTACAGATACGCAGTATTTT. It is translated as CASSGRSSGGTDTQYF.

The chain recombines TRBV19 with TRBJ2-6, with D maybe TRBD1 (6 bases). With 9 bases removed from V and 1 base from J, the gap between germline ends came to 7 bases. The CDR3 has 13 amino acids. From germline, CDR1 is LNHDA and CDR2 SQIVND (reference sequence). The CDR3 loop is CASGQSGANVLTF. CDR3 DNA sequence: TGTGCCAGCGGACAGTCTGGGGCCAACGTCCTGACTTTC.

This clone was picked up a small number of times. This CDR3 reads CASSFLRGEYEQYF. CDR3 DNA: TGCGCCAGCAGCTTTCTTCGGGGGGAGTACGAGCAGTACTTC. This chain uses TRBV5-1 with TRBJ2-7, with 7 nucleotides matching TRBD2. Unmatched junction bases numbered 6, after V lost 2 bases and J lost 4 bases. The CDR3 sequence is 14 residues long. Germline V gene sequence: CDR1 SGHRS, CDR2 YFSETQ.

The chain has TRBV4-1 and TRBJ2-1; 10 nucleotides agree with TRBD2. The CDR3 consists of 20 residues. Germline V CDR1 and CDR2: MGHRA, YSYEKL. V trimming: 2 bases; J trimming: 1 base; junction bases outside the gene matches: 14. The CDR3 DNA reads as TGCGCCAGCAGCCAAACTGATCAAACTAGCGGGATCCCTTCCTACAATGAGCAGTTCTTC. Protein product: CASSQTDQTSGIPSYNEQFF.

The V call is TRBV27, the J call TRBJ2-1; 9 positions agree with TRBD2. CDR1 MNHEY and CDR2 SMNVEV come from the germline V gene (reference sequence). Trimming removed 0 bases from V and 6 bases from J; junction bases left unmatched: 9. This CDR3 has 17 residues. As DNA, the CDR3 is TGTGCCAGCAGTTTATCGATCGCTAGCGGGACCGTCAATGAGCAGTTCTTC. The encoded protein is CASSLSIASGTVNEQFF.

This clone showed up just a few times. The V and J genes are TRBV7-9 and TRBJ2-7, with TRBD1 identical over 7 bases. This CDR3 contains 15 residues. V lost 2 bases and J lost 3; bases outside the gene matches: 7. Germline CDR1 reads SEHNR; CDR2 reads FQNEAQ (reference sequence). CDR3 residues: CASSLMGTAVYEQYF. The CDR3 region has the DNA TGTGCCAGCAGCTTAATGGGGACAGCCGTCTACGAGCAGTACTTC.

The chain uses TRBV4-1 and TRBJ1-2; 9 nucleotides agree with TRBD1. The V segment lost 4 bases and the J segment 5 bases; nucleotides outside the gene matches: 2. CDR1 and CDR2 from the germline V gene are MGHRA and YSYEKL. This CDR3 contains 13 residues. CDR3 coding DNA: TGCGCCAGCAGCCTGGACAGGGGTTATGGCTACACCTTC. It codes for CASSLDRGYGYTF.

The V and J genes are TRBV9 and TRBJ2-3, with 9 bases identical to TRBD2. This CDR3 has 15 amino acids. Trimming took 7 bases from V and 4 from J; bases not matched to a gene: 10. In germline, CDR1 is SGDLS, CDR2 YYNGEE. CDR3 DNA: TGTGCCAGCTCCCTAAACGCGGGGGGGCCAGATACGCAGTATTTT. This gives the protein CASSLNAGGPDTQYF. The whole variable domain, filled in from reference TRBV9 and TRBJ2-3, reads DSGVTQTPKHLITATGQRVTLRCSPRSGDLSVYWYQQSLDQGLQFLIQYYNGEERAKGNILERFSAQQFPDLHSELNLSSLELGDSALYFCASSLNAGGPDTQYFGPGTRLTVL.

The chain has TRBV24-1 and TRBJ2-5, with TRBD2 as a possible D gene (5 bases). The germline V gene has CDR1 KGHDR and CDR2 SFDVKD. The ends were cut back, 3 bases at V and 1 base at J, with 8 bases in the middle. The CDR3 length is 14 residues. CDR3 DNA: TGTGCCACCAGTGATCGAGGGTCCCAAGAGACCCAGTACTTC. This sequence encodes CATSDRGSQETQYF.